Detailed here is one T cell receptor beta chain. Its antigen remains undetermined. There are no base qualities to consult, and no much larger clone falls within one base. The time point label, as the study defines it: 24 months on ibrutinib. For TCR beta library preparation, about 2.2 micrograms of genomic DNA was extracted from cryopreserved PBMCs. Longitudinal blood samples from CLL patients on ibrutinib monotherapy underwent high-throughput TCR beta sequencing. The patients took part in an open-label, single-center phase 2 trial of ibrutinib monotherapy. A MiSeq instrument was used for deep resolution sequencing, which targeted depths ranging from 1 in 1 million up to 1 in 200,000 T cells, with coverage averaging 10x for each clonotype. The immunoSEQ hsTCRB Kit was used to generate the TCR beta libraries. The paper's processing steps were these. Data were analyzed with ImmunoSEQ Data Assistant and ImmunoSEQ Analyzer, with V, D and J genes assigned per IMGT definitions. Clonality, which ranges from 0 to 1, was calculated as one minus the normalized Shannon entropy of productive rearrangement frequencies. Only overrepresented clonotypes making up at least 0.05% of the repertoire of each patient were included in the public clonotype analysis. Roughly 13 repertoires from age-matched healthy donors, obtained from immuneACCESS, served as clonality controls. TCRdb holds this immuneACCESS table with in-frame rearrangements only. Some clones are missing; in checked studies, unresolved V genes explain under half, and the rest has no known cause. Clone size and the V and J calls come from that table; the DNA yielded D and trimming. The table for this sample lists 250,000 or so clones; 60% to 75% of them were counted only once. 15% to 19% of the sample lies in the top ten.

These data originate in a study of cytotoxic CD8 clonotypes in ibrutinib-treated CLL (dated by TCRdb to the early 2020s). Some background on the complete study: The cohort was composed of 11 relapsed/refractory and around 15 treatment-naive patients; IGHV unmutated status was identified in roughly 17 patients. Responses were partial in some 24 patients and complete in 2; after median about 5.5 years follow-up, about 14 stayed in remission and roughly twelve progressed. Response samples were obtained after a median of roughly eleven months of treatment, with a range of roughly 6 to 40 months. On average, each sample had roughly 230,000 productive templates and 100,000 or so productive rearrangements. Of the approximately 86 participants in the trial, 25 to 30 had longitudinal samples available. Cryopreserved peripheral blood mononuclear cells were obtained before treatment, at response, and at either sustained remission or disease progression. All remission and progressive disease samples were collected while patients were still receiving ibrutinib.

Study-wide findings and limitations: Sampling times were not matched between patients in sustained remission and patients whose disease was progressing, and lymph node repertoires were not examined. Public clonotypes were rare and either shrank or stayed stable during treatment, and the rise in clonality at ibrutinib response reflected expansion of private clonotypes. Baseline clonality was found to be higher than that of age-matched healthy donors and was strongly correlated with circulating CD8+ T-cell counts. Clonality increased at ibrutinib response, stayed stable in sustained remission, and fell back toward baseline at progression.

The source of this sequence is a human donor with chronic lymphocytic leukemia. The sample consisted of PBMCs, taken after 24 months of ibrutinib treatment.

The sequenced DNA is TGTGCCAGCAGTTACGAGGCTAGCGGCTACGAGCAGTACTTC. Its protein product is CASSYEASGYEQYF. The rearrangement joined TRBV6-5 to TRBJ2-7; TRBD2 aligns with 7 central bases. The CDR3 runs 14 amino acids, cysteine and phenylalanine included. The read is trimmed to its CDR3 DNA, 42 bases read in frame from base 1. Via the germline V gene, CDR1 is MNHEY and CDR2 SVGAGI. V ends up 2 bases short and J 3 bases short, with an unmatched junction base count of 4.